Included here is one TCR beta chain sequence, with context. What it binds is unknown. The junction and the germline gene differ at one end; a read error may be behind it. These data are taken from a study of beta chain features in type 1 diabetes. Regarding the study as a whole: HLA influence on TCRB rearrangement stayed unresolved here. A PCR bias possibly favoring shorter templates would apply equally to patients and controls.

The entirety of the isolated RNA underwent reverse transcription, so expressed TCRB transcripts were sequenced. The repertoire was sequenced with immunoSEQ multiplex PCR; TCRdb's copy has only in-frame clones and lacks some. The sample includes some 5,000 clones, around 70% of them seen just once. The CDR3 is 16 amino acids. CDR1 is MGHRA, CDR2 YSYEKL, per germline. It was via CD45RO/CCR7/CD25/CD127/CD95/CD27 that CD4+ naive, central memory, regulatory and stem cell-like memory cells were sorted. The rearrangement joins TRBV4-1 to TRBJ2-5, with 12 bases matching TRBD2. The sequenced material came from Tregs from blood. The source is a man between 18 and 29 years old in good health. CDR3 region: CASSQDHLAGGRPKDF. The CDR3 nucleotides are TGCGCCAGCAGCCAAGATCACCTAGCGGGGGGGCGACCGAAAGACTTC.